This T cell receptor (beta chain) was recovered during a study of blood T cell repertoires in COVID-19. Participant reports of clinical history set cohort assignment. The ends lost 1 base at V and 7 bases at J; junction bases unmatched: 5. CDR1 is MGHRA and CDR2 is YSYEKL in the germline V gene. CDR3 size: 16 residues. Assay used: immunoSEQ multiplex PCR; TCRdb lists only in-frame clones, some missing. The table has 300,000 to 400,000 clones, around nine tenths seen once. The J gene is TRBJ1-6, the V gene TRBV4-1; 9 nucleotides match TRBD1. The sequence was obtained from a woman between 25 and 40 years old with acute COVID-19. Sequenced: PBMCs or T cells enriched from blood (not recorded which). In nucleotides, the CDR3 is TGCGCCAGCAGCCAAGTTGACAGGGGGGTGAATTCACCCCTCCACTTT. Translating it yields CASSQVDRGVNSPLHF.